The 14 T cell receptor beta chains given below trace back to one sample, sequenced in a study of tumor-infiltrating lymphocytes in primary liver carcinoma. Reverse transcription of approximately 500 ng total RNA with a constant-region primer produced TCR beta cDNA. Three-round nested multiplex PCR performed with slightly modified ARM-PCR produced the TCR beta libraries. Running 10 cycles apiece, the first two PCR rounds relied on TRBV1-TRBV30 forward primers together with a C-beta reverse primer. In TCRdb, the multiplex PCR reads were re-called with MiXCR into one record per CDR3 protein. The sample has 52,000 or so distinct CDR3 sequences; around 77% are singletons. Investigators took RNA and DNA out together from about 21-30 mg of unsorted bulk tissue. Source material: liver tumor tissue from sampling region 5. Subset noted: tumor region T5, tumor centre. The receptors derive from a man between 35 and 55 years old with primary liver carcinoma and hepatitis B virus infection.

In DNA form, the CDR3 reads TGTGCCAGCTGTCTGGGCCCCTTCAATGAGCAGTTCTTC. It specifies CASCLGPFNEQFF. The chain is built from TRBV28 and TRBJ2-1; D call uncertain. The CDR3 runs to 13 residues. CDR1 is MDHEN and CDR2 is SYDVKM in the germline V gene. V gave up 8 bases and J gave up 6 bases, with 14 bases separating them.

The sample holds a few counts of this clonotype. A much larger clone lies a single base off, so this may be a read error. In DNA form, the CDR3 reads TGTGCCTGGAGTGGGACAGGGGGCAGTCAGCCCCAGCATTTT. Its translation: CAWSGTGGSQPQHF. The V and J genes are TRBV30 and TRBJ1-5, with 11 nucleotides matching TRBD1. The CDR3 contains 14 residues. The V gene end was trimmed by 1 base and the J gene end by 6 bases; junction bases not matched to a gene: 2. Germline-derived CDR1 and CDR2 are GTSNPN and SVGIG (reference sequence).

This rearrangement joins TRBV6-6 to TRBJ1-5, with D perhaps matching TRBD1 (6 bases). Germline assignment: CDR1 MNHNY and CDR2 SVGAGI (reference sequence). V was trimmed by 6 bases and J by 4 bases, leaving 13 bases between them. This CDR3 has 14 amino acids. The DNA of the CDR3 is TGTGCCAGCAGCTACATACAGGGTAATCAGCCCCAGCATTTT. This translates into CASSYIQGNQPQHF.

As regards this clonotype: Compared with germline, one end of the junction differs, possibly owing to a read error. This chain links TRBV11-2 with TRBJ2-7, with D possibly being TRBD1 (5 bases). This CDR3 has 14 residues. Germline V lookup: CDR1 SGHAT, CDR2 FQNNGV. The CDR3: CANSSETGNYDQYF. Written as DNA, the CDR3 is TGTGCCAACAGCTCGGAAACAGGTAACTACGATCAGTACTTC.

The sample holds one count of this clonotype. The conserved phenylalanine or tryptophan is not found at the CDR3 terminus, so this likely reflects a read error. J is TRBJ2-7 and V is TRBV29-1; TRBD1 or TRBD2 may be the D gene (5 bases each). Germline V gene data show CDR1 as SQVTM and CDR2 as ANQGSEA. The CDR3 runs to 16 residues. CDR3 residues: CCAMTSGTGSPYEQYL. CDR3 bases: TGCTGCGCCATGACATCTGGGACCGGCTCTCCCTACGAGCAGTACTTA.

As to this clonotype: The junction differs from germline at one of its ends, possibly a read error. This chain links TRBV28 with TRBJ2-7, with a weak D call TRBD2 (6 bases). The CDR3 length is 16 residues. Germline assignment: CDR1 MDHEN and CDR2 SYDVKM. The CDR3 sequence is CTSSPRTNGLSYGQYF. The DNA of the CDR3 is TGTACCAGCAGCCCAAGGACTAACGGGCTTTCCTACGGGCAGTATTTC.

As concerns this clonotype: The missing conserved phenylalanine or tryptophan at the end of this CDR3 makes a read error likely. The chain links TRBV5-5 to TRBJ2-1; 8 bases fit TRBD1. The CDR3 length is 18 residues. With V trimmed by 1 base and J by 6 bases, 15 bases remained unmatched. Germline loops: CDR1 SGHKS, CDR2 YYEKEE (reference sequence). CDR3 protein: CASSLYALVGQGSNEQFL. The CDR3 region has the DNA TGTGCCAGCAGCTTGTACGCGTTGGTAGGACAGGGTAGCAATGAGCAGTTCCTC.

The chain uses TRBV10-2 and TRBJ1-4; no firm D call. Germline lookup yields CDR1 WSHSY and CDR2 SAAADI. V was cut by 4 bases and J by 6 bases, with 12 bases left in between. CDR3 length equals 14 residues. The CDR3: CASSAAGTDEKLFF. CDR3 DNA sequence: TGCGCCAGCAGTGCGGCAGGTACGGATGAAAAACTGTTTTTT.

In regard to this clonotype: The germline gene is not matched at one end of the junction; a read error may be the cause. This chain uses TRBV28 with TRBJ2-7; D uncertain. CDR1 is MDHEN, CDR2 SYDVKM, per germline. The CDR3 spans 17 residues. DNA for the CDR3: TGTGCCAGCAGCTCCTCAGAACGATCCCTCACGGCCTACGAGCAGTATTTC. Its translation: CASSSSERSLTAYEQYF.

This clonotype counts as medium-sized. In DNA form, the CDR3 reads TGTGCCAGCAGTCAGACAGAGAATCAGCCCCAGCATTTT. Amino acids: CASSQTENQPQHF. The chain couples TRBV6-2 or TRBV6-3 to TRBJ1-5; D is perhaps TRBD1 (5 bases). Trimming removed 5 bases at V and 4 bases at J, with 9 bases between. This CDR3 is built from 13 residues. The germline V gene has CDR1 MNHEY and CDR2 SVGEGT.

CDR3 DNA sequence: TGTGCCAGCGGTATAGCGGGCTCGGCCTACGAGCAGTACTTC. Translating it yields CASGIAGSAYEQYF. V gene TRBV6-6 combines with J gene TRBJ2-7; 7 positions match TRBD2. Germline V lookup: CDR1 MNHNY, CDR2 SVGAGI (reference sequence). CDR3 length equals 14 residues. The J segment lost 2 bases and the V segment lost 8 bases, leaving 9 bases of the junction unmatched.

A word on this clonotype: Just one base apart from a much larger clone, this may be a read error. The gene calls are TRBV19 and TRBJ1-2; D call uncertain. This CDR3 is built from 14 residues. The germline V gene has CDR1 LNHDA and CDR2 SQIVND (reference sequence). The CDR3 DNA is TGTGCCAGTAGTAAGACCGCCTCGGGATATGACTACACCTTC. Its translation is CASSKTASGYDYTF. Combining the CDR3 with reference TRBV19 and TRBJ1-2 gives the whole variable domain DGGITQSPKYLFRKEGQNVTLSCEQNLNHDAMYWYRQDPGQGLRLIYYSQIVNDFQKGDIAEGYSVSREKKESFPLTVTSAQKNPTAFYLCASSKTASGYDYTFGSGTRLTVV.

Comments on this clonotype: At one of its ends the junction is not consistent with the germline gene, which may arise from a read error. The chain recombines TRBV4-3 with TRBJ2-3; D remains ambiguous. The germline CDR1 and CDR2 sequences are LGHNA and YSLEER. The CDR3 has 13 amino acids. As DNA, the CDR3 is TGCGCCATCAGCCCTCTTGCTGGGGATACGCGGTATTTT. Its translation: CAISPLAGDTRYF.

V and J are TRBV29-1 and TRBJ2-7; D uncertain. This CDR3 is 12 amino acids long. Germline V gene lookup returns CDR1 SQVTM and CDR2 ANQGSEA. CDR3 amino acids: CIVGPKGGEQYF. As DNA, the CDR3 is TGCATTGTTGGACCGAAAGGTGGAGAGCAGTACTTC.